This is a list of T cell receptor beta chains from one sample in a study of graft-versus-host responses after intestinal transplantation. The repertoire was sequenced with immunoSEQ multiplex PCR; TCRdb's copy has only in-frame clones and lacks some. The table lists some 45,000 clones, around nine tenths of them singletons. Source: PBMCs, taken 524 days after transplant. These receptors all come from a human patient who received an intestinal transplant, so some T cells may come from the graft donor. The CDR3 runs from the conserved cysteine through the conserved F or W. The D gene is left open where the match is weak. Some rows mark clone size as missing; the rest say once, few, many or name a class of expanded clone.

j_call,clone_size,v_call,d_call,cdr3_nt,cdr3_aa
TRBJ1-1,NA,TRBV18,NA,TGTGCCAGCTCACCAGAGTCCCCCTACATGAACACTGAAGCTTTCTTT,CASSPESPYMNTEAFF
TRBJ2-2,NA,TRBV2,TRBD1,TGTGCCATTCGACGAGGGACAGCGAACACCGGGGAGCTGTTTTTT,CAIRRGTANTGELFF
TRBJ2-1,NA,TRBV7-3,TRBD2,TGTGCCAGCAGCTTATGGGGGGCCACCGGGACTAGTAACAATGAGCAGTTCTTC,CASSLWGATGTSNNEQFF
TRBJ1-5,once,TRBV5-6,NA,TGTGCCAGCAGCACCTCAGGGATCGTCAATCAGCCCCAGCATTTT,CASSTSGIVNQPQHF
TRBJ1-2,NA,TRBV30,TRBD1,TGTGCCTGGCAAGGACAGGTCTATGGCTACACCTTC,CAWQGQVYGYTF
TRBJ2-1,NA,TRBV18,NA,TGTGCCAGCTCACCTTCCCCCTACAATGAGCAGTTCTTC,CASSPSPYNEQFF
TRBJ1-1,NA,TRBV29-1,TRBD1,TGCAGTCTAAAACGGACAGGGGGTATCACTGAAGCTTTCTTT,CSLKRTGGITEAFF
TRBJ2-7,NA,TRBV7-9,NA,TGTGCCAGCAGCTCACCCCTCTCGGACTCACCGAAGGAGCAGTACTTC,CASSSPLSDSPKEQYF
TRBJ1-4,once,TRBV2,TRBD1,TGTGCCAGCAGCGCCTCCAACTCGGGACAGCAGAATGAAAAACTGTTTTTT,CASSASNSGQQNEKLFF
TRBJ2-3,NA,TRBV19,TRBD2,TGTGCCAGTAGTATTCCGGGACTAGCGGACCCCACAGATACGCAGTATTTT,CASSIPGLADPTDTQYF
TRBJ1-1,NA,TRBV5-1,NA,TGCGCCAGCAGCTTGAGACATACCCCTCTGAACACTGAAGCTTTCTTT,CASSLRHTPLNTEAFF
TRBJ2-5,once,TRBV5-1,TRBD2,TGCGCCAGCAGTTTGGGGAGACTAGCTCAAGAGACCCAGTACTTC,CASSLGRLAQETQYF
TRBJ2-7,NA,TRBV10-1,TRBD1,TGCGCCAGCAGTGAGTCGAATTGGATCGGGACAGGGTTGTGGGAGCAGTACTTC,CASSESNWIGTGLWEQYF
TRBJ2-1,NA,TRBV6-5,NA,TGTGCCAGCAAGGTAGGATGGGTCTACAATGAGCAGTTCTTC,CASKVGWVYNEQFF
TRBJ2-1,once,TRBV7-2,NA,TGTGCCAGCAGCTTAGCGCCCTACAATGAGCAGTTCTTC,CASSLAPYNEQFF
TRBJ2-1,NA,TRBV19,NA,TGTGCCAGTACCACTGGGGGCGGTGACAACAATGAGCAGTTCTTC,CASTTGGGDNNEQFF
TRBJ1-1,NA,TRBV7-2,NA,TGTGCCAGCAGCTTAAGAGGGAACACTGAAGCTTTCTTT,CASSLRGNTEAFF
TRBJ1-6,once,TRBV27,NA,TGTGCCAGCAGTTTCGGGAGGGGCGGGCAGGTTTTATGGGGATCACCCCTCCACTTT,CASSFGRGGQVLWGSPLHF
TRBJ2-1,NA,TRBV18,TRBD1,TGTGCCAGCTCACCACTCTCCGGGACAGGGGGTATCGTCGTTCCTGAGCAGTTCTTC,CASSPLSGTGGIVVPEQFF
TRBJ1-1,once,TRBV4-1,TRBD1,TGCGCCAGCAGCCACCTTCCGGGACAGGGCCCGAACACTGAAGCTTTCTTT,CASSHLPGQGPNTEAFF
TRBJ2-7,once,TRBV18,NA,TGTGCCAGCTCACCATCCGGAACCTACGAGCAGTACTTC,CASSPSGTYEQYF
TRBJ2-7,NA,TRBV9,NA,TGTGCCAGCAGCGTAGACGGGACCTCCTACGAGCAGTACTTC,CASSVDGTSYEQYF
TRBJ2-6,NA,TRBV5-1,NA,TGCGCCAGCAGCTTCCTCGGGGACTCTGGGGCCAACGTCCTGACTTTC,CASSFLGDSGANVLTF
TRBJ2-1,NA,TRBV6-6,TRBD2,TGTGCCAGCAGTTACTCAGGACTAGCGGGAGGTAATGAGCAGTTCTTC,CASSYSGLAGGNEQFF
TRBJ1-1,NA,TRBV6-5,NA,TGTGCCAGCATGAGGGTGGACACTGAAGCTTTCTTT,CASMRVDTEAFF
TRBJ1-4,NA,TRBV28,TRBD1,TGTGCCAGCAGGGTGGGCCGGACAGGGAGAAATGAAAAACTGTTTTTT,CASRVGRTGRNEKLFF
TRBJ2-1,NA,TRBV6-6,TRBD2,TGTGCCAGCACAAGCGGGGGGTTGAGGAATGAGCAGTTCTTC,CASTSGGLRNEQFF
TRBJ1-1,once,TRBV11-2,TRBD1,TGTGCCAGCAGCTTAGGGGGGACAGGGGGCAGTGACACTGAAGCTTTCTTT,CASSLGGTGGSDTEAFF
TRBJ2-7,NA,TRBV28,NA,TGTGCCAGCACTGGGGGAACCTACGAGCAGTACTTC,CASTGGTYEQYF
TRBJ2-5,NA,TRBV19,NA,TGTGCCAGTACTCCAGGGCGCAAGGAGACCCAGTACTTC,CASTPGRKETQYF
TRBJ2-3,NA,TRBV7-2,TRBD2,TGTGCCAGCAGCCCGGGGCTAGCGGGAGATACGCAGTATTTT,CASSPGLAGDTQYF
TRBJ2-3,few,TRBV7-2,TRBD1,TGTGCCAGCAGCTTGTCCGTCGGGACAGGGAGCACAGATACGCAGTATTTT,CASSLSVGTGSTDTQYF
TRBJ1-5,NA,TRBV7-9,NA,TGTGCCAGCAGCTTAGAGGCGGGGAATCAGCCCCAGCATTTT,CASSLEAGNQPQHF
TRBJ2-1,NA,TRBV5-1,NA,TGCGCCAGCAGCTTGGCCGGGCTACTCTACAATGAGCAGTTCTTC,CASSLAGLLYNEQFF
TRBJ2-5,NA,TRBV7-8,NA,TGTGCCAGCAGCTTAGAGATGGCAGCGGTCAAGAGAACCCAGTACTTC,CASSLEMAAVKRTQYF
TRBJ1-1,NA,TRBV28,TRBD1,TGTGCCAGCAGTTCGGACAGGGTGTTCGACACTGAAGCTTTCTTT,CASSSDRVFDTEAFF
TRBJ1-1,NA,TRBV19,NA,TGTGCCAGTAGTATCTGGGGAGTTACTGAAGCTTTCTTT,CASSIWGVTEAFF
TRBJ2-2,NA,TRBV10-3,TRBD2,TGTGCCATCACTGCGGGAGGGAACACCGGGGAGCTGTTTTTT,CAITAGGNTGELFF
TRBJ2-3,NA,TRBV7-2,TRBD1,TGTGCCAGCAGCTTAGTCCAGGGGGCGAGCACAGATACGCAGTATTTT,CASSLVQGASTDTQYF
TRBJ2-1,NA,TRBV28,TRBD1,TGTGCCAGCAGCGTTACAGGGGCCTACAATGAGCAGTTCTTC,CASSVTGAYNEQFF
TRBJ2-3,once,TRBV7-8,TRBD1,TGTGCCAGCAGCCCCCGCGCCGGGACAGGGGGCGCAGATACGCAGTATTTT,CASSPRAGTGGADTQYF